The rows below give T cell receptor beta chains drawn from one sample of a study of blood T cell repertoires in COVID-19. Some clones are missing from TCRdb's copy, which holds only in-frame ones; the method was immunoSEQ multiplex PCR. Among a few hundred thousand clones, about 90% were seen once, and the ten largest hold less than 6%. Sequencing input: PBMCs or T cells enriched from blood (not recorded which). These receptors all stem from a woman aged 25 to 39 who had recovered from COVID-19. CDR3s include the opening cysteine and the closing phenylalanine or tryptophan. Fields, in order: J gene, V gene, clone size, D gene, CDR3 protein, CDR3 DNA. A D gene is named only where the DNA matches it firmly. Rows may omit the clone size; those that give it use once, few, many or a size class.

J: TRBJ1-4; V: TRBV27; size: NA; D: TRBD1; CDR3: CASSLGQGGLWTNEKLFF; DNA: TGTGCCAGCAGTTTAGGACAGGGCGGACTGTGGACTAATGAAAAACTGTTTTTT
J: TRBJ1-1; V: TRBV5-6; size: NA; D: NA; CDR3: CASSQVGGNTEAFF; DNA: TGTGCCAGCAGCCAGGTCGGGGGGAACACTGAAGCTTTCTTT
J: TRBJ2-2; V: TRBV3-1/TRBV3-2; size: NA; D: TRBD1; CDR3: CATRGTGDTGELFF; DNA: TGTGCCACCCGGGGGACAGGAGACACCGGGGAGCTGTTTTTT
J: TRBJ2-5; V: TRBV19; size: NA; D: NA; CDR3: CASRRGGGQETQYF; DNA: TGTGCCAGTAGGAGGGGGGGTGGTCAAGAGACCCAGTACTTC
J: TRBJ1-5; V: TRBV2; size: NA; D: NA; CDR3: CASSVWADSNQPQHF; DNA: TGTGCCAGCAGTGTATGGGCAGATAGCAATCAGCCCCAGCATTTT
J: TRBJ1-5; V: TRBV5-8; size: NA; D: TRBD1; CDR3: CASSFKATGGGQPQHF; DNA: TGTGCCAGCAGCTTCAAAGCTACAGGGGGCGGACAGCCCCAGCATTTT
J: TRBJ2-2; V: TRBV25-1; size: NA; D: TRBD1; CDR3: CASSDFGTGVTGELFF; DNA: TGTGCCAGCAGTGATTTTGGGACAGGGGTCACCGGGGAGCTGTTTTTT
J: TRBJ2-5; V: TRBV7-3; size: once; D: TRBD1; CDR3: CASSLTDSPGQGAPLIFEETQYF; DNA: TGTGCCAGCAGCTTAACGGATAGCCCGGGACAGGGGGCCCCGTTAATTTTCGAAGAGACCCAGTACTTC
J: TRBJ1-1; V: TRBV15; size: NA; D: NA; CDR3: CATSRVGDTYEAFF; DNA: TGTGCCACCAGCAGAGTGGGTGACACCTATGAAGCTTTCTTT
J: TRBJ2-3; V: TRBV27; size: NA; D: TRBD1; CDR3: CASSQDRGLNTQYF; DNA: TGTGCCAGCAGCCAGGACAGGGGGCTAAATACGCAGTATTTT
J: TRBJ1-2; V: TRBV4-3; size: NA; D: TRBD1; CDR3: CASSQGDRGLGGYTF; DNA: TGCGCCAGCAGCCAAGGTGACAGGGGGCTAGGGGGCTACACCTTC
J: TRBJ1-5; V: TRBV18; size: NA; D: TRBD1; CDR3: CASSTTGAQPQHF; DNA: TGTGCCAGCTCAACCACAGGGGCTCAGCCCCAGCATTTT
J: TRBJ1-1; V: TRBV9; size: NA; D: NA; CDR3: CASSTGHLMNTEAFF; DNA: TGTGCCAGCAGCACGGGACACCTCATGAACACTGAAGCTTTCTTT
J: TRBJ2-1; V: TRBV4-1; size: once; D: NA; CDR3: CASSQLPTGWEFF; DNA: TGCGCCAGCAGCCAGTTGCCGACAGGATGGGAGTTCTTC
J: TRBJ1-1; V: TRBV20-1; size: NA; D: NA; CDR3: CSSAEAFF; DNA: TGCAGCTCAGCTGAAGCTTTCTTT
J: TRBJ1-1; V: TRBV9; size: few; D: NA; CDR3: CASSVDGGVQEAFF; DNA: TGTGCCAGCAGCGTAGACGGGGGGGTCCAGGAAGCTTTCTTT
J: TRBJ2-7; V: TRBV3-1/TRBV3-2; size: NA; D: NA; CDR3: CASCSGGTDEQYF; DNA: TGTGCCAGCTGTTCGGGGGGCACCGACGAGCAGTACTTC
J: TRBJ2-3; V: TRBV7-3; size: NA; D: TRBD2; CDR3: CASSPTSGGGDTQYF; DNA: TGTGCCAGCAGCCCGACTAGCGGGGGCGGAGATACGCAGTATTTT
J: TRBJ2-5; V: TRBV27; size: once; D: TRBD1; CDR3: CASSPAGTAKRMAQYF; DNA: TGTGCCAGCAGTCCTGCAGGGACAGCCAAGAGAATGGCCCAGTACTTC
J: TRBJ1-4; V: TRBV6-1; size: NA; D: TRBD1; CDR3: CASSAYPGQGNEKLFF; DNA: TGTGCCAGCAGTGCCTATCCGGGACAGGGTAATGAAAAACTGTTTTTT
J: TRBJ2-3; V: TRBV11-3; size: NA; D: TRBD1; CDR3: CASSLGTGVDTQYF; DNA: TGTGCCAGCAGCTTAGGAACAGGGGTAGATACGCAGTATTTT